This T cell receptor (beta chain) was captured by sequencing in a study of cytomegalovirus exposure and HLA in healthy donors. As for this clone: Antigen unknown.

CDR1 and CDR2 (germline): ENHRY, SYGVKD. With 6 bases clipped from V and 4 bases from J, the junction kept 7 bases outside the gene matches. The CDR3 covers 16 residues. Whole-study findings and limits: In an earlier analysis, about 87% or about 30%: the productive usage of most TCR beta V segments.

Both 60 Vbeta primers and 13 Jbeta primers went into the PCR. Using immunoSEQ multiplex PCR, the repertoire was profiled, and TCRdb retains in-frame clones only, with some absent. The sample contains under 200,000 clones, about 82% of which appear only once. The chain carries TRBV10-3 and TRBJ2-5; 14 positions agree with TRBD2. Sequenced material: PBMCs. The TCR originated in a female donor in good health and CMV-seronegative. CDR3 DNA: TGTGCCATCAGCCCGACTAGCGGGGGGGCCCGAGAGACCCAGTACTTC. Amino acid sequence: CAISPTSGGARETQYF.